These T cell receptor beta chains were read from a single sample in a study of blood T cell repertoires in COVID-19. Sequenced by immunoSEQ multiplex PCR; TCRdb stores in-frame clones only, minus some. The table lists about 180,000 clones, around 88% of them singletons, with about 3.9% in the top ten. The sample was peripheral blood. Every receptor here comes from a woman in her twenties or thirties with acute or convalescent COVID-19. The CDR3 runs from the conserved cysteine through the conserved F or W. D genes are given only for firm matches. Where a row states a size, it is once, few, many or the class of an expanded clone; other rows omit it.

TRBV30	NA	17	TRBD2	TRBJ2-3	CAWSPAPAGRISDTQYF	TGTGCCTGGAGCCCCGCCCCAGCGGGGAGGATATCAGATACGCAGTATTTT
TRBV11-2	few	14	NA	TRBJ2-7	CASSNIQGSDEQYF	TGTGCCAGCAGCAACATACAGGGTTCTGACGAGCAGTACTTC
TRBV6-1	NA	16	TRBD2	TRBJ2-1	CASSEGAGVSYNEQFF	TGTGCCAGCAGTGAAGGAGCGGGAGTTTCCTACAATGAGCAGTTCTTC
TRBV5-1	NA	13	NA	TRBJ1-1	CASSLDGGFGAFF	TGCGCCAGCAGCTTGGACGGAGGCTTTGGAGCTTTCTTT
TRBV3-1/TRBV3-2	NA	15	TRBD1	TRBJ1-1	CASSRQGTLNTEAFF	TGTGCCAGCAGTCGACAGGGAACACTGAACACTGAAGCTTTCTTT
TRBV25-1	few	12	NA	TRBJ2-1	CASSAGVGEQFF	TGTGCCAGCAGTGCTGGAGTCGGTGAGCAGTTCTTC
TRBV18	NA	15	NA	TRBJ2-1	CASSPGTLQSNEQFF	TGTGCCAGCTCACCCGGGACTCTCCAGTCGAATGAGCAGTTCTTC
TRBV6-6	NA	15	TRBD1	TRBJ1-5	CASSDRGQGDQPQHF	TGTGCCAGCAGTGACCGGGGACAGGGGGATCAGCCCCAGCATTTT
TRBV2	NA	13	TRBD1	TRBJ2-1	CASQGDAHNEQFF	TGTGCCAGCCAGGGGGACGCCCACAATGAGCAGTTCTTC
TRBV28	once	12	NA	TRBJ2-7	CASSSPHYEQYF	TGTGCCAGCAGTTCCCCCCACTACGAGCAGTACTTC
TRBV18	NA	18	NA	TRBJ1-3	CASSPGISGLHSGNTIYF	TGTGCCAGCTCACCAGGGATCTCGGGACTGCACTCTGGAAACACCATATATTTT
TRBV18	NA	11	NA	TRBJ2-1	CASSIGGEQFF	TGTGCCAGCTCAATCGGGGGTGAGCAGTTCTTC
TRBV19	once	13	NA	TRBJ1-5	CASGNTVNQPQHF	TGTGCCAGCGGTAATACGGTAAATCAGCCCCAGCATTTT
TRBV7-2	NA	16	TRBD1	TRBJ2-1	CASSLATGFTYNEQFF	TGTGCCAGCAGCTTAGCGACAGGGTTTACCTACAATGAGCAGTTCTTC
TRBV5-1	NA	15	TRBD1	TRBJ2-1	CASSRDRGEGNEQFF	TGCGCCAGCAGCCGAGACAGGGGTGAAGGCAATGAGCAGTTCTTC
TRBV7-9	NA	16	TRBD2	TRBJ2-5	CASSQLAGGNQETQYF	TGTGCCAGCAGTCAACTAGCGGGGGGAAATCAAGAGACCCAGTACTTC
TRBV5-1	few	14	NA	TRBJ1-3	CASSSGARSNTIYF	TGCGCCAGCAGCTCTGGGGCCAGATCGAACACCATATATTTT
TRBV4-1	once	17	TRBD2	TRBJ2-7	CASSQESLADSYYEQYF	TGCGCCAGCAGCCAAGAGAGCCTAGCGGATTCATACTACGAGCAGTACTTC
TRBV4-2	few	15	NA	TRBJ2-1	CASSQEESSYNEQFF	TGTGCCAGCAGCCAGGAGGAATCCTCCTACAATGAGCAGTTCTTC
TRBV28	few	14	TRBD1	TRBJ2-1	CASSLGGTGSEQFF	TGTGCCAGCAGCCTAGGGGGGACAGGGAGTGAGCAGTTCTTC
TRBV11-2	NA	16	TRBD2	TRBJ2-5	CASSLISGLAIETQYF	TGTGCCAGCAGCTTAATATCGGGACTAGCCATCGAGACCCAGTACTTC
TRBV20-1	NA	11	TRBD2	TRBJ2-4	CRDSGRSIQYF	TGCAGAGATAGCGGGAGGAGCATTCAGTACTTC
TRBV5-4	NA	14	TRBD1	TRBJ2-7	CASSSGQGLYEQYF	TGTGCCAGCAGCTCGGGACAGGGGCTATACGAGCAGTACTTC
TRBV10-3	NA	11	NA	TRBJ2-7	CAIRESDEQYF	TGTGCCATCAGGGAAAGCGACGAGCAGTACTTC
TRBV6-5	NA	15	TRBD2	TRBJ2-1	CASSLGAGAYNEQFF	TGTGCCAGCAGTTTGGGAGCGGGAGCTTACAATGAGCAGTTCTTC
TRBV2	NA	15	NA	TRBJ1-5	CASRQNHRAAQPQHF	TGTGCCAGCAGACAAAACCACAGGGCCGCTCAGCCCCAGCATTTT
TRBV19	once	16	TRBD2	TRBJ2-5	CASSIGTSGRGETQYF	TGTGCCAGTAGTATAGGGACTAGCGGGAGGGGAGAGACCCAGTACTTC
TRBV5-1	NA	15	NA	TRBJ1-3	CASSLTDSPGNTIYF	TGCGCCAGCAGCTTGACCGACAGTCCTGGAAACACCATATATTTT
TRBV28	NA	15	NA	TRBJ1-1	CASLKVGGWHTEAFF	TGTGCCAGCTTAAAAGTGGGGGGTTGGCACACTGAAGCTTTCTTT
TRBV9	NA	15	TRBD2	TRBJ2-1	CASSVVASGRDEQFF	TGTGCCAGCAGCGTTGTAGCTAGCGGGAGGGATGAGCAGTTCTTC
TRBV28	NA	18	NA	TRBJ1-3	CASSTPGWGDYSGNTIYF	TGTGCCAGCAGTACCCCGGGGTGGGGAGACTACTCTGGAAACACCATATATTTT
TRBV11-2	NA	15	TRBD1	TRBJ2-3	CASRETGGFTDTQYF	TGTGCCAGCAGAGAGACAGGGGGATTCACAGATACGCAGTATTTT
TRBV6-5	NA	11	NA	TRBJ1-2	CASRSNYGYTF	TGTGCCAGCCGAAGCAACTATGGCTACACCTTC
TRBV24-1	NA	15	NA	TRBJ2-1	CATSGSSGRYNEQFF	TGTGCCACCAGTGGTTCGTCAGGGCGCTACAATGAGCAGTTCTTC
TRBV4-1	NA	15	TRBD1	TRBJ2-1	CASSQNLQGAGEQFF	TGCGCCAGCAGCCAAAACTTACAGGGGGCGGGTGAGCAGTTCTTC
TRBV27	NA	14	NA	TRBJ2-5	CASSPQADQETQYF	TGTGCCAGCAGTCCACAGGCAGACCAAGAGACCCAGTACTTC
TRBV15	NA	13	NA	TRBJ1-6	CATSRDNNSPLHF	TGTGCCACCAGCAGAGACAATAATTCACCCCTCCACTTT
TRBV5-4	NA	16	TRBD1	TRBJ1-2	CASSFDRQGNYYGYTF	TGTGCCAGCAGCTTTGACCGACAGGGTAATTACTATGGCTACACCTTC
TRBV30	NA	14	NA	TRBJ2-5	CAWSPGWLGGTQYF	TGTGCCTGGAGTCCTGGCTGGCTAGGTGGGACCCAGTACTTC
TRBV11-3	NA	15	NA	TRBJ1-1	CASSLRAGLNTEAFF	TGTGCCAGCAGCCTCCGAGCAGGGTTGAACACTGAAGCTTTCTTT
TRBV7-2	NA	13	TRBD2	TRBJ2-7	CASSDHSGSFLYF	TGTGCCAGCAGCGATCATAGCGGGAGTTTTCTGTACTTC